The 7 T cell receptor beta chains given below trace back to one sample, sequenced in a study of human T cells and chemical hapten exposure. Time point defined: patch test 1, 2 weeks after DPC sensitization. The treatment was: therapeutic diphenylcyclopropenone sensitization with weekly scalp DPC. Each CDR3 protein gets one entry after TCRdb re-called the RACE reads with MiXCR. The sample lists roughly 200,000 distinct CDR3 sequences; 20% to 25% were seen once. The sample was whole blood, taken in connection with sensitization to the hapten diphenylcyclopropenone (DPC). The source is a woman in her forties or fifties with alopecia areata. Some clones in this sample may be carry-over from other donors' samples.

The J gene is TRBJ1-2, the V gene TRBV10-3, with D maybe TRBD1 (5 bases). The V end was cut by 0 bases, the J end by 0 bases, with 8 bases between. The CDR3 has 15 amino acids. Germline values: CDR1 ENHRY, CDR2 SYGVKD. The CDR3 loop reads CAISESGGANYGYTF. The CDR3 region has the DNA TGTGCCATCAGTGAGTCGGGGGGAGCTAACTATGGCTACACCTTC.

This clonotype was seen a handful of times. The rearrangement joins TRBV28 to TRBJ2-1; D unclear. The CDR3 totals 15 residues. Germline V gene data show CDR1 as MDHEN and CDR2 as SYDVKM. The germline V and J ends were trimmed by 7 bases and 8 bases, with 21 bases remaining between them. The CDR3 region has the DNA TGTGCCAGCACCGACCCCGGACGCCAATTGGATGAGCAGTTCTTC. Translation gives CASTDPGRQLDEQFF. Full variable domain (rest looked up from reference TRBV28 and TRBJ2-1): DVKVTQSSRYLVKRTGEKVFLECVQDMDHENMFWYRQDPGLGLRLIYFSYDVKMKEKGDIPEGYSVSREKKERFSLILESASTNQTSMYLCASTDPGRQLDEQFFGPGTRLTVL.

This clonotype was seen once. The chain's CDR3 is CASSLQDMMNTEAFF. Written as DNA, the CDR3 is TGCGCCAGCAGCTTGCAGGACATGATGAACACTGAAGCTTTCTTT. The chain couples TRBV5-1 to TRBJ1-1, with D possibly TRBD1 on 5 matching bases. The CDR3 loop spans 15 amino acids. Germline V gives CDR1 SGHRS, CDR2 YFSETQ. V was cut by 1 base and J by 0 bases, with 10 bases left in between.

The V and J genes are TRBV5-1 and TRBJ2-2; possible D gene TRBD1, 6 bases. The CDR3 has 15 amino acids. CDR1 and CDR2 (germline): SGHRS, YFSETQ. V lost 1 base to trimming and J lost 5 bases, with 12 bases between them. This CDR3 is CASSLNRAKTGELFF. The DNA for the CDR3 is TGCGCCAGCAGCTTGAACAGGGCCAAAACCGGGGAGCTGTTTTTT.

CDR3 in DNA: TGTGCCAGCAGTTTCAGCGGGGGAGAGGAAAAACTGTTTTTT. Its protein is CASSFSGGEEKLFF. The chain joins TRBV12-3 or TRBV12-4 to TRBJ1-4; a possible D gene is TRBD1 (5 bases). The CDR3 has 14 residues. The V end lost 3 bases, the J end lost 8 bases, and 13 bases lay between the germline ends.

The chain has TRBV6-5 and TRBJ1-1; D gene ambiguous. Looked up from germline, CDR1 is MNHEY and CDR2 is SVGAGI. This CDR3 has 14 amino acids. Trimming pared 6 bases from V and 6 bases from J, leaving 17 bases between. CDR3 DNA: TGTGCCAGCAGGGCGGTCCCGGGGATCTCTGAAGCTTTCTTT. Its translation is CASRAVPGISEAFF.

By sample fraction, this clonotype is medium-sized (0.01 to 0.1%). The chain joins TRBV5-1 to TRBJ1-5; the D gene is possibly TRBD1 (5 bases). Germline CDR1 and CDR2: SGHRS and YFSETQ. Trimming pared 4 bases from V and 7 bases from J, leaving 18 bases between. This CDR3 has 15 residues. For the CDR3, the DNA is TGCGCCAGCAGCCCGGAGTCAGGGTACAACCAGCCCCAGCATTTT. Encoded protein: CASSPESGYNQPQHF.